This record concerns one T cell receptor (beta chain) sequence. Its antigen is unknown. The PCR contained 60 Vbeta and 13 Jbeta primers. Sequencing used immunoSEQ multiplex PCR; TCRdb keeps in-frame clones, though not all of them. The table lists more than 95,000 clones, roughly three quarters of them singletons. This entry comes from a study of cytomegalovirus exposure and HLA in healthy donors. There are 14 residues in the CDR3. V lost 0 bases and J lost 6, with 13 bases in between. Germline CDR1 is SGHNT and CDR2 is YYREEE (reference sequence). Whole-study findings and limits: High sensitivity and specificity were reportedly achieved when the classifier diagnosed cytomegalovirus status.

The specimen was PBMCs. The chain is built from TRBV5-4 and TRBJ2-7, with a weak D call TRBD1 (6 bases). This receptor was identified in a woman younger than 45 in good health and CMV-seronegative. The CDR3 loop is CASSLDFSGVEQYF. The CDR3 DNA reads TGTGCCAGCAGCTTGGATTTCTCAGGGGTCGAGCAGTACTTC.